The 10 T cell receptor beta chains listed next were all sequenced from one sample in a study of blood T cells in healthy people across ages. Next came a second PCR, run for about 7 to 12 cycles, which used a sample-barcoded 5' primer along with a J-beta primer mix. One entry per CDR3 protein results from TCRdb running MiXCR on the 5' RACE reads. The sample lists roughly 930,000 distinct CDR3 sequences; about 44% were seen once. Sequenced input: blood. These receptors originate from a man in his thirties or forties in good health.

This chain connects TRBV11-2 to TRBJ2-7; D perhaps matches TRBD2 (5 bases). Trimming removed 0 bases at V and 2 bases at J, with 11 bases between. This CDR3 comprises 15 residues. In germline, CDR1 is SGHAT, CDR2 FQNNGV. In DNA, the CDR3 is TGTGCCAGCAGCTTAGAGAGTCGGGGAACCTACGAGCAGTACTTC. Translation gives CASSLESRGTYEQYF.

The genes are TRBV29-1 and TRBJ2-7; the D is unclear. Per germline, CDR1 SQVTM and CDR2 ANQGSEA. Deletions cut 2 bases from V and 0 bases from J, with 2 bases between. The CDR3 loop spans 11 amino acids. CDR3 coding DNA: TGCAGCGTTGAACACTCCTACGAGCAGTACTTC. Its translation: CSVEHSYEQYF.

This clonotype came up a few times. The J gene is TRBJ2-5, the V gene TRBV3-1; D gene uncertain. The CDR3 consists of 12 residues. The ends were cut back, 4 bases at V and 6 bases at J, with 9 bases in the middle. Germline CDR1 is LGHDT and CDR2 is YNNKEL (reference sequence). In DNA, the CDR3 is TGTGCCAGCAGCCCCCATCAGAAGACCCAGTACTTC. Residues: CASSPHQKTQYF.

The chain couples TRBV3-1 to TRBJ1-5, with D tentatively TRBD1 (6 bases). This CDR3 is 14 amino acids long. Trimming stripped 0 bases from V and 10 bases from J, with 13 bases between. Germline lookup yields CDR1 LGHDT and CDR2 YNNKEL (reference sequence). For the CDR3, the DNA is TGTGCCAGCAGCCAAGACCACAGGGCGAGCCCCCAGCATTTT. Protein product: CASSQDHRASPQHF.

Concerning this clonotype: This may come from a read error, since a much larger clone is one base off. The chain has TRBV6-5 and TRBJ2-7; D perhaps matches TRBD1 (6 bases). The germline V and J ends were trimmed by 0 bases and 0 bases, with 18 bases remaining between them. The CDR3 loop spans 18 amino acids. Germline assignment: CDR1 MNHEY and CDR2 SVGAGI. CDR3 in amino acids: CASSYSEQGFTFSYEQYF. CDR3 in DNA: TGTGCCAGCAGTTACTCGGAACAGGGATTCACGTTCTCCTACGAGCAGTACTTC.

This chain connects TRBV27 to TRBJ2-3; D unclear. There are 15 residues in the CDR3. Trimming took 4 bases from V and 0 from J, leaving 11 bases between them. Germline loops: CDR1 MNHEY, CDR2 SMNVEV (reference sequence). CDR3 loop: CASSCVVSSTDTQYF. CDR3 bases: TGTGCCAGCAGTTGTGTGGTCTCTAGCACAGATACGCAGTATTTT.

This chain joins TRBV9 and TRBJ1-4, with D unclear. V was trimmed by 4 bases and J by 5 bases, leaving 15 bases between them. CDR1 and CDR2 (germline): SGDLS, YYNGEE. This CDR3 comprises 15 residues. The CDR3 sequence: CASSPSGTVNEKLFF. The CDR3 DNA reads TGTGCCAGCAGCCCATCGGGCACCGTCAATGAAAAACTGTTTTTT.

The rearrangement uses TRBV18 and TRBJ2-3, with D hard to call. CDR3 length equals 14 residues. Germline V gene data show CDR1 as KGHSH and CDR2 as LQKENI. With 1 base removed from V and 4 bases from J, the gap between germline ends came to 9 bases. CDR3 sequence reads: CASSPQQGSDTQYF. DNA for the CDR3: TGTGCCAGCTCACCACAACAAGGGTCAGATACGCAGTATTTT.

The rearrangement links TRBV20-1 to TRBJ1-1; D is ambiguous. CDR3 length equals 13 residues. Germline V lookup: CDR1 DFQATT, CDR2 SNEGSKA (reference sequence). Trimming pared 3 bases from V and 4 bases from J, leaving 12 bases between. The CDR3 nucleotides read TGCAGTGCTAGGATGGGCCCAGGCACTGAAGCTTTCTTT. This sequence encodes CSARMGPGTEAFF.

The chain is built from TRBV6-1 and TRBJ1-2, with unresolved D. The length of the CDR3 is 10 residues. V lost 7 bases, J lost 4 bases, and 4 bases lay in between. Germline CDR1 is MNHNS and CDR2 is SASEGT. This CDR3 is CASTSYGYTF. The CDR3 DNA reads TGTGCCAGCACTTCCTATGGCTACACCTTC.